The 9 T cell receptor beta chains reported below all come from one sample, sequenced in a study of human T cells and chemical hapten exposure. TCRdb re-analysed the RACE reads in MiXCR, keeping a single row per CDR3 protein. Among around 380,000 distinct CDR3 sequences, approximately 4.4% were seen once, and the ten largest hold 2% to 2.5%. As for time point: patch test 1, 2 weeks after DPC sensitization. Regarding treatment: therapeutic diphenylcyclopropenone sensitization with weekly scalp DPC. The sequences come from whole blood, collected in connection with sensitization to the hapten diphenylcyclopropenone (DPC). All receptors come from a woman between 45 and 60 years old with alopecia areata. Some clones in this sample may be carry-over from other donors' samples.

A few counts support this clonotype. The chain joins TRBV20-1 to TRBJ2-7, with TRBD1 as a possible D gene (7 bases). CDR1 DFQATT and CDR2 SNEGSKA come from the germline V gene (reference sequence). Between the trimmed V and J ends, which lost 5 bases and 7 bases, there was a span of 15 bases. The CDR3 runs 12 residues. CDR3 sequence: CSAHRQGGEQYF. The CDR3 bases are TGCAGTGCTCATAGACAGGGAGGAGAGCAGTACTTC.

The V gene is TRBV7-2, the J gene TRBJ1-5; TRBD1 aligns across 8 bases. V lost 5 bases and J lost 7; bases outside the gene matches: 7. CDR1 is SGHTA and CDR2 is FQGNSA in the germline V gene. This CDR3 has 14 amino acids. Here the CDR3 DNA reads TGTGCCAGCAGCCCGAGACAGGGGACGCAGCCCCAGCATTTT. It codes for CASSPRQGTQPQHF.

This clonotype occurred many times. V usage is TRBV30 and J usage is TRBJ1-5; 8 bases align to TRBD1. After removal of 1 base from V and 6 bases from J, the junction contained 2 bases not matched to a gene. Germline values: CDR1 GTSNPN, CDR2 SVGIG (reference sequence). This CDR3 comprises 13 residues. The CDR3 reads CAWSAGGFQPQHF. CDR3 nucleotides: TGTGCCTGGAGTGCAGGGGGCTTTCAGCCCCAGCATTTT.

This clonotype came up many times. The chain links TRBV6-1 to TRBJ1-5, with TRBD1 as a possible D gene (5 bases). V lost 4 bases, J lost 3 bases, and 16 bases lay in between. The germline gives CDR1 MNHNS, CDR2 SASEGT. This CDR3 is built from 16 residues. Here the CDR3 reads CASSGSTVPLNQPQHF. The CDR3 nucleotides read TGTGCCAGCAGTGGATCGACAGTCCCCCTCAATCAGCCCCAGCATTTT.

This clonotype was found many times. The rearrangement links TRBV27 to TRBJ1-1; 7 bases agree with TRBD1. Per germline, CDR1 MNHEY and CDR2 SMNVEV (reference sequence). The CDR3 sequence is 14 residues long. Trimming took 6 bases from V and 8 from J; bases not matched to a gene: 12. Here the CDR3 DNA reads TGTGCCAGCAGCCTAGGTGCCCGGGACAGCGAAGCTTTCTTT. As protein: CASSLGARDSEAFF.

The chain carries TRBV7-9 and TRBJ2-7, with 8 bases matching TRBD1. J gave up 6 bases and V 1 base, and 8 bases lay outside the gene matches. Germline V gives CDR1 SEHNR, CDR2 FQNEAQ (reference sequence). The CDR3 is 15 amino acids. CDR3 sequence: CASSLGLGQGGEQYF. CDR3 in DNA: TGTGCCAGCAGCTTAGGCCTAGGACAGGGCGGCGAGCAGTACTTC.

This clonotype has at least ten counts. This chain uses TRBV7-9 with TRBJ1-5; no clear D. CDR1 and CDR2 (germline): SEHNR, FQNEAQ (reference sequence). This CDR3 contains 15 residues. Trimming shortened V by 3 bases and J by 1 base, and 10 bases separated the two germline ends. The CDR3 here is CASSFLTGSNQPQHF. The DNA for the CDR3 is TGTGCCAGCAGCTTTCTCACGGGGAGCAATCAGCCCCAGCATTTT.

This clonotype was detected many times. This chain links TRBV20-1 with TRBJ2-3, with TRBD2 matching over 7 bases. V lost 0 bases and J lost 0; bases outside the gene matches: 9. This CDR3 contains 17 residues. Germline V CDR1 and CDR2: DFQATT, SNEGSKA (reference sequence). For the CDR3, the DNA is TGCAGTGCTAGAGAAAAAAGGCGGGGGACTAGCACAGATACGCAGTATTTT. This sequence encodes CSAREKRRGTSTDTQYF.

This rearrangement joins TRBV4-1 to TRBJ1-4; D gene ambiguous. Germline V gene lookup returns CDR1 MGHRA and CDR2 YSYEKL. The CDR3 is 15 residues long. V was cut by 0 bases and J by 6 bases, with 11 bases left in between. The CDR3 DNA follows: TGCGCCAGCAGCCAAGACCAAAAGCAGTATGAAAAACTGTTTTTT. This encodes CASSQDQKQYEKLFF.